One and the same sample provided the 8 T cell receptor beta chains below, sequenced in a study of OX40 agonist ivuxolimab in advanced cancers. The data were produced by immunoSEQ multiplex PCR, yet TCRdb's version contains in-frame clones alone and is incomplete. The data hold 73,000 or so clones, with roughly 90% observed a single time. The sample here was CD4+ or CD8+ T cells sorted from blood, taken in a trial of the OX40 agonist ivuxolimab. Receptors originate from an adult with an advanced solid tumor such as melanoma, head and neck, liver or kidney cancer.

The chain carries TRBV5-4 and TRBJ1-2; 9 nucleotides line up with TRBD1. In germline, CDR1 is SGHNT, CDR2 YYREEE (reference sequence). The CDR3 is made up of 14 amino acids. The V gene end was trimmed by 2 bases and the J gene end by 5 bases; junction bases not matched to a gene: 4. Here the CDR3 DNA reads TGTGCCAGCAGCTTCCAAGGACAGGGGTATGGCTACACCTTC. Translated: CASSFQGQGYGYTF.

The chain combines TRBV27 with TRBJ2-3; 10 positions agree with TRBD2. Losses at the gene ends were 0 bases for V and 7 bases for J; bases not matched to a gene: 10. The CDR3 runs to 17 residues. Germline-derived CDR1 and CDR2 are MNHEY and SMNVEV (reference sequence). The CDR3 DNA reads TGTGCCAGCAGTTTATCTACACTAGCGGGACTTGGCTATACGCAGTATTTT. Its translation is CASSLSTLAGLGYTQYF.

This chain uses TRBV19 with TRBJ1-5; D may be TRBD1 (5 bases). Trimming took 4 bases from V and 3 from J, leaving 22 bases between them. CDR1 and CDR2 (germline): LNHDA, SQIVND (reference sequence). The CDR3 has 18 residues. The CDR3 nucleotides read TGTGCCAGTAGTACGCTGTTCCGGACTGCAGGGATCAATCAGCCCCAGCATTTT. This sequence encodes CASSTLFRTAGINQPQHF.

J is TRBJ2-2 and V is TRBV5-1; weak D call: TRBD1 (6 bases). The CDR3 spans 15 residues. Germline loops: CDR1 SGHRS, CDR2 YFSETQ. V was shortened by 5 bases and J by 0 bases, with 11 bases between the two germline ends. DNA for the CDR3: TGCGCCAGCAGGGCGACAGGAACGAACACCGGGGAGCTGTTTTTT. Protein: CASRATGTNTGELFF.

The chain couples TRBV18 to TRBJ1-4, with D possibly matching TRBD1 (5 bases). Germline V lookup: CDR1 KGHSH, CDR2 LQKENI. This CDR3 comprises 15 residues. V was clipped by 1 base and J by 7 bases, with 13 bases between them. CDR3 coding DNA: TGTGCCAGCTCACCACAGGGCCAGGGCGGTGAAAAACTGTTTTTT. Its protein is CASSPQGQGGEKLFF.

Only one count was recorded for this clone. The chain couples TRBV30 to TRBJ1-3; D gene ambiguous. Trimming removed 5 bases at V and 4 bases at J, with 12 bases between. The CDR3 extends over 13 amino acids. CDR1 is GTSNPN, CDR2 SVGIG, per germline (reference sequence). The DNA for the CDR3 is TGTGCCTGGCAGGACCGGAGCGGAAACACCATATATTTT. Its protein is CAWQDRSGNTIYF. The full variable domain, completed using reference TRBV30 and TRBJ1-3, is SQTIHQWPATLVQPVGSPLSLECTVEGTSNPNLYWYRQAAGRGLQLLFYSVGIGQISSEVPQNLSASRPQDRQFILSSKKLLLSDSGFYLCAWQDRSGNTIYFGEGSWLTVV.

The rearrangement joins TRBV6-6 to TRBJ1-5; no clear D gene. Trimming removed 4 bases at V and 3 bases at J, with 4 bases between. CDR3 length equals 12 residues. Germline V lookup: CDR1 MNHNY, CDR2 SVGAGI (reference sequence). CDR3 bases: TGTGCCAGCAGTTTAGACAATCAGCCCCAGCATTTT. It codes for CASSLDNQPQHF.

V and J are TRBV7-8 and TRBJ2-7; TRBD2 matches 8 bases. V lost 1 base, J lost 3 bases, and 5 bases stayed unmatched. The germline V gene encodes CDR1 SGHVS and CDR2 FQNEAQ. The CDR3 is 15 amino acids. The CDR3 region is CASSLVRAGGYEQYF. The CDR3 coding sequence is TGTGCCAGCAGCTTAGTCCGCGCGGGAGGCTACGAGCAGTACTTC.